This TCR beta chain was found in a study of blood T cell repertoires in COVID-19 (dated by TCRdb to the early 2020s). A note on the overall study: Samples from collaborators originated in the United States, Italy and Spain and spanned both the acute and convalescent phases of COVID-19. The material from the prospective study consisted of cDNA or gDNA derived from T cells, B-cell-depleted T cells, or PBMCs. The dataset comprised deeply sampled blood TCRbeta repertoires from subjects exposed to, actively infected with, or recovered from COVID-19. The repertoires were released in a freely available public database intended as a resource for research on the immune response to SARS-CoV-2. The samples were drawn from the first 160 participants of the ongoing ImmuneRACE study and from 1,254 subjects provided by 6 global collaborators. Nearly every sample came with metadata listing a de-identified subject ID, COVID-19 status, age in years and sex. Where HLA class I and class II types were available, the types were taken from metadata supplied by the sample provider, not from assay-based typing. Paper-wide results and their limitations: Clinical and demographic metadata were provided uncurated, with the amount varying by source and participant.

TCRbeta CDR3 regions were amplified from genomic DNA using the immunoSEQ Assay, a bias-controlled multiplex PCR. Processing in the source paper ran as follows. Within the assay, amplification of reference gene primers was used to estimate how many nucleated cells each sample contained. Sequence reads were collapsed and filtered to measure the absolute abundance of every unique TCRbeta CDR3 rearrangement. For each sample, productive Simpson clonality was calculated as the square root of Simpson's diversity index across productive rearrangements. TCRdb re-hosts the immuneACCESS table, in-frame sequences only. Its copies lack some clones; in the studies checked, an unresolved V gene accounts for under half of them, and the cause for the rest is not known. V and J calls and clone size are as listed in that table; D and trimming were resolved from the DNA. Present in this sample are fewer than 250,000 clones, around 90% of which were seen just once. Together, the top ten hold about 1% of the sample.

Enrolling through a virtual design, the prospective study's participants ranged in age from roughly 18 to 90 years and lived across more than 20 United States geographic areas. In the prospective study, participants were assigned to cohorts based on the clinical history participants reported in a screening survey and a study questionnaire. A participant counted as exposed if, within 2 weeks of entering the study, that participant had been in contact with someone who had a PCR-confirmed or clinician-diagnosed COVID-19 case. In the prospective study, mobile phlebotomists collected whole blood, serum and a nasopharyngeal or oropharyngeal swab from each participant. Participants in the prospective study had the option to provide additional blood draws and questionnaires over a 2-month period. Blood samples from the prospective study were shipped frozen or at room temperature prior to DNA extraction.

In the case of this clone: The target of this receptor is not known. Qualities for individual bases were not recorded, and no much larger clone is one base off.

CDR1 and CDR2, per the germline V gene, are SQVTM and ANQGSEA. Trimming leaves V shorter by 7 bases and J shorter by 3 bases, with the junction holding 5 bases beyond the gene matches. Spanning cysteine to phenylalanine, the CDR3 consists of 13 amino acids. Only the CDR3 DNA stays, 39 bases, in frame from base 1. The source of this sequence is a man in his forties or fifties who had been exposed to COVID-19. This chain is built from TRBV29-1 and TRBJ1-2, and 10 junctional nucleotides match TRBD1. Sequenced: PBMCs or T cells enriched from blood (not recorded which). The CDR3 loop reads CSAGTGEDYGYTF. The DNA sequence is TGCAGCGCAGGGACAGGGGAGGACTATGGCTACACCTTC.